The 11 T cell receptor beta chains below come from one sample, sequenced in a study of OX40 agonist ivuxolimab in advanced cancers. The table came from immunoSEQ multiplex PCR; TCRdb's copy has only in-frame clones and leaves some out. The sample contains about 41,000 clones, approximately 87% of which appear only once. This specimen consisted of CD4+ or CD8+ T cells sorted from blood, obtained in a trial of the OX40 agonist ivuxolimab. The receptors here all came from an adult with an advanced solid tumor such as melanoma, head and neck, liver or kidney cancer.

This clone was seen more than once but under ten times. CDR3 sequence: CASSLRGGGRTGELFF. CDR3 sequence (DNA): TGCGCCAGCAGCTTGCGGGGAGGGGGCCGCACCGGGGAGCTGTTTTTT. The V gene is TRBV5-1, the J gene TRBJ2-2; the D gene could be TRBD1 or TRBD2 (7 bases each). Per the germline V gene, CDR1 is SGHRS and CDR2 is YFSETQ. The CDR3 has 16 amino acids. Trimming removed 1 base from V and 4 bases from J, with 14 bases in between. Full variable domain (rest looked up from reference TRBV5-1 and TRBJ2-2): KAGVTQTPRYLIKTRGQQVTLSCSPISGHRSVSWYQQTPGQGLQFLFEYFSETQRNKGNFPGRFSGRQFSNSRSEMNVSTLELGDSALYLCASSLRGGGRTGELFFGEGSRLTVL.

The CDR3 loop reads CASSLPHLGQLNTEAFF. For the CDR3, the DNA is TGTGCCAGCAGCTTACCCCATCTGGGACAGTTGAACACTGAAGCTTTCTTT. The chain uses TRBV7-9 and TRBJ1-1, with 7 bases matching TRBD1. The germline V gene encodes CDR1 SEHNR and CDR2 FQNEAQ (reference sequence). The CDR3 consists of 17 residues. V shed 2 bases and J 0 bases; nucleotides not matched to a gene: 9.

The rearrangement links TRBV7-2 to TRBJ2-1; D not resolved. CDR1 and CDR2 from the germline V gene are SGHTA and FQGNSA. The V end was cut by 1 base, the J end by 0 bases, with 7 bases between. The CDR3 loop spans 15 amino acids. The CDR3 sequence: CASSLDQTSYNEQFF. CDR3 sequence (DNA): TGTGCCAGCAGCTTAGACCAGACCTCCTACAATGAGCAGTTCTTC.

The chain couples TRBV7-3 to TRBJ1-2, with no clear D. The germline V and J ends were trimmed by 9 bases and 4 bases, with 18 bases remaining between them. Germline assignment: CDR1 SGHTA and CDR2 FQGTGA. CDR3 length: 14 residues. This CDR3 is CARNADKKGYGYTF. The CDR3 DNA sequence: TGTGCCAGGAATGCAGACAAAAAGGGCTATGGCTACACCTTC.

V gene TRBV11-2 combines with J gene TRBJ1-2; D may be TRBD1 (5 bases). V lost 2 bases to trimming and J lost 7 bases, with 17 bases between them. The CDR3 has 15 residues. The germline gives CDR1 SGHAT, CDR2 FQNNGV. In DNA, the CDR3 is TGTGCCAGCAGCTTATCCCAGGGCGAGTTAGGTGGCTACACCTTC. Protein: CASSLSQGELGGYTF.

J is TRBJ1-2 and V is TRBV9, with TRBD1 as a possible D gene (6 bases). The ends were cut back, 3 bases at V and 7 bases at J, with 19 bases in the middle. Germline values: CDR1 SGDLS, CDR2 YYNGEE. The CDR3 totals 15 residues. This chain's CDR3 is CASSARVGGQTGYTF. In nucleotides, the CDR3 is TGTGCCAGCAGCGCCCGAGTCGGGGGGCAGACTGGCTACACCTTC.

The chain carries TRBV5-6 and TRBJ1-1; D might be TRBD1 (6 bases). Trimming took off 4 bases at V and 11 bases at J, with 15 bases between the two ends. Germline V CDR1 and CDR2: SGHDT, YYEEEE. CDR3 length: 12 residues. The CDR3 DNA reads TGTGCCAGCAGCCAGAAGGGGGGACGGGCTTTCTTT. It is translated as CASSQKGGRAFF.

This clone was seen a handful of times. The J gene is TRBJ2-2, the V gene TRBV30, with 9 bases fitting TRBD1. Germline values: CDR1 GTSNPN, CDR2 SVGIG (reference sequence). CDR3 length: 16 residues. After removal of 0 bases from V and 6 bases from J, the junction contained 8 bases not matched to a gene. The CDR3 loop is CAWSVEDRGVSGELFF. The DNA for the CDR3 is TGTGCCTGGAGTGTTGAAGACAGGGGGGTGTCCGGGGAGCTGTTTTTT.

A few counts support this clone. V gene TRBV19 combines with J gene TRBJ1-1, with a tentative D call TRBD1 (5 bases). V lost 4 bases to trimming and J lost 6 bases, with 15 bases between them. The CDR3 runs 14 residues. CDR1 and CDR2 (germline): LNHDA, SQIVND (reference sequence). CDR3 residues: CASSTQASLAEAFF. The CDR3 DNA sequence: TGTGCCAGTAGTACACAGGCCTCTCTGGCTGAAGCTTTCTTT.

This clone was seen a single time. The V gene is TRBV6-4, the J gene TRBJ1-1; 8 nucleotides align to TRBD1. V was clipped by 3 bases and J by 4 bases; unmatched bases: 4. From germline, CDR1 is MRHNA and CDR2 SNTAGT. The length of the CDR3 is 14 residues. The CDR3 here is CASSEAGGVTEAFF. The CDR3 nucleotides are TGTGCCAGCAGTGAGGCAGGGGGCGTCACTGAAGCTTTCTTT.

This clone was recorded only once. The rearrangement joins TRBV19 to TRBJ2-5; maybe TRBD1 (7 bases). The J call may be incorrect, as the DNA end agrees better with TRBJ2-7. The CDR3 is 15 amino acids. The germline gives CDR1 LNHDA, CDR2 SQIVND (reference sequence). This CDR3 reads CASKVSGGGVYEQYF. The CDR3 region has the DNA TGTGCCAGTAAAGTCAGCGGAGGGGGCGTCTACGAGCAGTACTTC.